In its sample, the clone carrying this TCR beta chain was seen once. These data belong to a study of blood T cell repertoires in COVID-19. Study context: T cells, B-cell-depleted T cells, or PBMCs supplied cDNA or gDNA.

TCRdb keeps only in-frame clones here, not all; method: immunoSEQ multiplex PCR. The sample lists roughly 250,000 clones, approximately 91% occurring once. Germline CDR1 MDHEN, CDR2 SYDVKM. Deletions cut 4 bases from V and 3 bases from J, with 16 bases between. This CDR3 contains 15 residues. The gene calls are TRBV28 and TRBJ2-7, with D perhaps matching TRBD1 (5 bases). This TCR was recovered from a woman between 40 and 55 years old with acute COVID-19. Sequences were obtained from PBMCs or T cells enriched from blood (not recorded which). CDR3 sequence reads: CASSSPGYVHYEQYF. CDR3 DNA sequence: TGTGCCAGCAGTTCCCCAGGGTATGTTCACTACGAGCAGTACTTC.